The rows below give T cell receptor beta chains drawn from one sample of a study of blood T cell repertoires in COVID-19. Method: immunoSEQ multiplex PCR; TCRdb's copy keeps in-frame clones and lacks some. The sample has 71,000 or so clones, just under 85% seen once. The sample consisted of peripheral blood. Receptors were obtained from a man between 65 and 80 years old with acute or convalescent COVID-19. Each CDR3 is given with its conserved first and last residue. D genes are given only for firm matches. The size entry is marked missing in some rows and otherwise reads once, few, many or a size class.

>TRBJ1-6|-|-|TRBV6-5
CASKSTGNSPLHF
TGTGCCAGCAAAAGCACAGGGAATTCACCCCTCCACTTT
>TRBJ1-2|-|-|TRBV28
CASGQIEGYTF
TGTGCCAGCGGACAGATTGAGGGCTACACCTTC
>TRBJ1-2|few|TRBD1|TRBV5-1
CASSPRQGGYGYTF
TGCGCCAGCAGCCCCCGACAGGGCGGGTATGGCTACACCTTC
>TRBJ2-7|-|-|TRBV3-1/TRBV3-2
CASSQRSLGQPYEQYF
TGTGCCAGCAGCCAAAGGTCCCTCGGACAGCCCTACGAGCAGTACTTC
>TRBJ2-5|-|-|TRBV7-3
CASSLLPGQETQYF
TGTGCCAGCAGCTTATTGCCGGGACAAGAGACCCAGTACTTC
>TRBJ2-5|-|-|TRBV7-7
CASSSTAQETQYF
TGTGCCAGCAGCTCTACTGCCCAAGAGACCCAGTACTTC
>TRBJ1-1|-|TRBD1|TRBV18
CASSPLSGTDTEAFF
TGTGCCAGCTCACCCTTATCCGGGACAGACACTGAAGCTTTCTTT
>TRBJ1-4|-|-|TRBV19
CASSIKSARLREKLFF
TGTGCCAGTAGTATAAAGTCGGCACGACTGCGGGAAAAACTGTTTTTT
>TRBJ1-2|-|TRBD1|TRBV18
CASSPINTRTGGLVYGYTF
TGTGCCAGCTCACCAATCAATACTCGGACAGGGGGCTTGGTCTATGGCTACACCTTC
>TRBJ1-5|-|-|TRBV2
CASSRELGQPQHF
TGTGCCAGCAGTCGCGAGTTGGGCCAGCCCCAGCATTTT
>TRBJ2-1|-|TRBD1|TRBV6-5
CASGTGGEWFNEQFF
TGTGCCAGCGGGACAGGGGGAGAATGGTTCAATGAGCAGTTCTTC
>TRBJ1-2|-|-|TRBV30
CAWSAFRQEDGYTF
TGTGCCTGGAGTGCCTTCAGACAGGAGGATGGCTACACCTTC
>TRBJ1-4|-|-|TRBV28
CASRDNNEKLFF
TGTGCCAGCCGGGACAATAATGAAAAACTGTTTTTT
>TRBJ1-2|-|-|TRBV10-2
CASSEGQGFGYTF
TGCGCCAGCAGTGAGGGGCAGGGTTTTGGCTACACCTTC
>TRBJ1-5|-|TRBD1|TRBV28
CASSLAGGANQPQHF
TGTGCCAGCAGTTTAGCAGGGGGCGCGAATCAGCCCCAGCATTTT
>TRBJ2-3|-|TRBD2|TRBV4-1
CASSQGWRETRTDTQYF
TGCGCCAGCAGCCAAGGCTGGCGGGAGACTCGCACAGATACGCAGTATTTT
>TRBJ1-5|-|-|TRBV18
CASSPPPSGMGQPQHF
TGTGCCAGCTCACCACCCCCGTCAGGGATGGGTCAGCCCCAGCATTTT
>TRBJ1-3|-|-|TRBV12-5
CASGGGLTAFGNTIYF
TGTGCTAGCGGCGGGGGACTGACCGCTTTTGGAAACACCATATATTTT
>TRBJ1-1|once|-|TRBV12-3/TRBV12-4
CASSPNPDSEAFF
TGTGCCAGCAGTCCCAACCCCGACAGTGAAGCTTTCTTT
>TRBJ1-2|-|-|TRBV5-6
CASKYSLGRSGYTF
TGTGCCAGCAAATATTCCCTGGGGCGTTCCGGCTACACCTTC
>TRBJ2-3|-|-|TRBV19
CASSPGGNTQYF
TGTGCCAGTAGTCCTGGGGGGAATACGCAGTATTTT
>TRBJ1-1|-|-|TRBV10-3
CAISAQAFEGDTEAFF
TGTGCCATCAGTGCCCAAGCGTTTGAGGGGGACACTGAAGCTTTCTTT
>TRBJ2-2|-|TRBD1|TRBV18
CASSPLGQPNTGELFF
TGTGCCAGCTCACCACTGGGACAGCCAAACACCGGGGAGCTGTTTTTT
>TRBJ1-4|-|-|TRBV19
CASSTGTDEKLFF
TGTGCCAGTAGTACCGGGACTGATGAAAAACTGTTTTTT
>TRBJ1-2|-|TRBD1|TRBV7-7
CASSRTGGDYGYTF
TGTGCCAGCAGCCGGACAGGGGGAGACTATGGCTACACCTTC
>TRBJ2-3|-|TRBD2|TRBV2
CASSDQGAGGGPRRTDTQYF
TGTGCCAGCAGTGATCAGGGAGCGGGAGGGGGCCCGAGGCGAACAGATACGCAGTATTTT
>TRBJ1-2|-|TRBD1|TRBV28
CASSFNRGRYTF
TGTGCCAGCAGTTTCAACAGGGGGCGATACACCTTC